Each of the 32 T cell receptor beta chains below was sequenced from the same sample in a study of blood T cell repertoires in COVID-19. The table came from immunoSEQ multiplex PCR; TCRdb's copy has only in-frame clones and leaves some out. The table lists some 530,000 clones, over 75% of them singletons. Sequencing input: peripheral blood. The receptor set was obtained from a human donor in a cohort sampled during active COVID-19.

The V call is TRBV5-4, the J call TRBJ2-1; 13 bases are a match to TRBD2. This CDR3 is 17 amino acids long. The V gene's germline CDR1 is SGHNT and CDR2 YYREEE (reference sequence). V dropped 5 bases and J dropped 4; count of bases not matched to a gene: 9. CDR3 amino acids: CASRGPGLAGQYNEQFF. The CDR3 bases are TGTGCCAGCAGGGGACCGGGACTAGCGGGACAATACAATGAGCAGTTCTTC.

V and J are TRBV29-1 and TRBJ2-5; 7 bases are shared with TRBD1. Germline CDR1 and CDR2: SQVTM and ANQGSEA. The trim removed 8 bases at V and 3 bases at J, leaving 0 bases unmatched. CDR3 size: 10 residues. The CDR3 coding sequence is TGCAGCACAGGGGAAGAGACCCAGTACTTC. Translation: CSTGEETQYF.

The chain combines TRBV3-1 (or the pseudogene TRBV3-2) with TRBJ2-2, with D possibly matching TRBD2 (6 bases). V lost 4 bases and J lost 1, with 13 bases in between. CDR3 length: 16 amino acids. Germline CDR1 and CDR2: LGHDT and YNNKEL (reference sequence). CDR3 in DNA: TGTGCCAGCAGCCTTTCAACCGGGGGGAACACCGGGGAGCTGTTTTTT. Translating gives CASSLSTGGNTGELFF.

This chain connects TRBV30 to TRBJ2-2, with 9 bases aligning to TRBD2. The CDR3 runs to 15 residues. CDR1 and CDR2 from the germline V gene are GTSNPN and SVGIG (reference sequence). Germline trimming cut 5 bases from V and 4 bases from J; bases unmatched to any gene: 8. This CDR3 is CAWDRAGGGTGELFF. CDR3 DNA sequence: TGTGCCTGGGACCGAGCGGGAGGTGGCACCGGGGAGCTGTTTTTT.

V is TRBV3-1 (or the pseudogene TRBV3-2) and J is TRBJ2-1, with 7 bases aligning to TRBD2. V shed 3 bases and J 8 bases; nucleotides not matched to a gene: 10. The CDR3 is made up of 15 amino acids. CDR1 and CDR2 from the germline V gene are LGHDT and YNNKEL (reference sequence). The CDR3 here is CASSQKAGTIDEQFF. The CDR3 nucleotides are TGTGCCAGCAGCCAGAAAGCCGGGACTATAGATGAGCAGTTCTTC.

This chain links TRBV5-1 with TRBJ2-3; 9 nucleotides align to TRBD1. V gave up 7 bases and J gave up 5 bases; unmatched junction bases: 8. The CDR3 is made up of 14 amino acids. The germline CDR1 and CDR2 sequences are SGHRS and YFSETQ. The CDR3: CASLQGAREDTQYF. CDR3 nucleotide sequence: TGCGCCAGCTTACAGGGGGCGCGAGAAGATACGCAGTATTTT. Variable domain in full (rest from reference TRBV5-1 and TRBJ2-3): KAGVTQTPRYLIKTRGQQVTLSCSPISGHRSVSWYQQTPGQGLQFLFEYFSETQRNKGNFPGRFSGRQFSNSRSEMNVSTLELGDSALYLCASLQGAREDTQYFGPGTRLTVL.

The chain employs TRBV6-5 and TRBJ2-7, with TRBD2 as a possible D gene (7 bases). Germline loops: CDR1 MNHEY, CDR2 SVGAGI. This CDR3 region has 15 residues. Trimming cost V 0 bases and J 7 bases, with 16 bases left between them. The CDR3 spells CASSYSGGGPVEQYF. CDR3 nucleotide sequence: TGTGCCAGCAGTTACTCAGGGGGAGGGCCGGTAGAGCAGTACTTC.

The chain is built from TRBV19 and TRBJ1-2; D ambiguous. V gave up 2 bases and J gave up 0 bases, with 4 bases separating them. CDR3 length equals 13 residues. Germline CDR1 and CDR2: LNHDA and SQIVND (reference sequence). CDR3 sequence reads: CASSIQTNYGYTF. The CDR3 nucleotides are TGTGCCAGTAGTATACAGACTAACTATGGCTACACCTTC. Drawing the rest from reference TRBV19 and TRBJ1-2, the complete variable domain is DGGITQSPKYLFRKEGQNVTLSCEQNLNHDAMYWYRQDPGQGLRLIYYSQIVNDFQKGDIAEGYSVSREKKESFPLTVTSAQKNPTAFYLCASSIQTNYGYTFGSGTRLTVV.

In this sample, this clone turned up a few times. V and J are TRBV27 and TRBJ2-2; TRBD1 is a possible D gene (5 bases). Per germline, CDR1 MNHEY and CDR2 SMNVEV (reference sequence). This CDR3 comprises 13 residues. Trimming pared 8 bases from V and 3 bases from J, leaving 10 bases between. In DNA form, the CDR3 reads TGTGCCAGCCTCAGGGCGGACACCGGGGAGCTGTTTTTT. As protein: CASLRADTGELFF.

This clone was detected once. This CDR3 reads CAISALAGSYEQYF. The DNA for the CDR3 is TGTGCCATCAGTGCACTAGCGGGATCCTACGAGCAGTACTTC. The rearrangement links TRBV10-3 to TRBJ2-7, with 10 bases aligning to TRBD2. The germline CDR1 and CDR2 sequences are ENHRY and SYGVKD. Trimming removed 4 bases from V and 1 base from J; junction bases left unmatched: 1. This CDR3 is 14 amino acids long.

The chain links TRBV19 to TRBJ1-5, with D perhaps TRBD1 (5 bases). V dropped 7 bases and J dropped 3 bases, with 13 bases sitting between them. The length of the CDR3 is 14 residues. The germline CDR1 and CDR2 sequences are LNHDA and SQIVND (reference sequence). CDR3 in amino acids: CASKNEGDNQPQHF. In DNA form, the CDR3 reads TGTGCCAGTAAAAACGAAGGGGACAATCAGCCCCAGCATTTT.

This CDR3 is CASSRSGGEDGYTF. CDR3 in DNA: TGTGCCAGCAGCCGCTCAGGGGGAGAGGATGGCTACACCTTC. This sequence joins TRBV14 and TRBJ1-2; TRBD1 matches at 7 bases. Germline assignment: CDR1 SGHDN and CDR2 FVKESK. V lost 4 bases and J lost 6; bases outside the gene matches: 8. CDR3 length: 14 amino acids.

V and J are TRBV7-6 and TRBJ2-3; TRBD2 agrees at 7 bases. Germline V CDR1 and CDR2: SGHVS, FNYEAQ. The trim removed 5 bases at V and 7 bases at J, leaving 18 bases unmatched. This CDR3 region has 17 residues. The CDR3 DNA reads as TGTGCCAGCAGCCTCTACGGTGGGGGGGAATTGACAAATACGCAGTATTTT. It encodes CASSLYGGGELTNTQYF.

The gene calls are TRBV5-6 and TRBJ2-2; perhaps TRBD2 as D (6 bases). The germline V gene encodes CDR1 SGHDT and CDR2 YYEEEE. This CDR3 has 15 amino acids. The ends were cut back, 4 bases at V and 3 bases at J, with 13 bases in the middle. In DNA, the CDR3 is TGTGCCAGCAGCCCACGGGAGCTCTACACCGGGGAGCTGTTTTTT. It encodes CASSPRELYTGELFF.

The chain couples TRBV29-1 to TRBJ2-7; TRBD1 agrees at 10 bases. CDR1 SQVTM and CDR2 ANQGSEA come from the germline V gene. CDR3 length equals 12 residues. The junction had 5 bases not matched to a gene; V was cut back by 7 bases and J by 5 bases. For the CDR3, the DNA is TGCAGCGCTGGGACAGGGGCTAACGAGCAGTACTTC. It codes for CSAGTGANEQYF.

The chain combines TRBV19 with TRBJ2-1; D is unresolved. The germline V gene has CDR1 LNHDA and CDR2 SQIVND (reference sequence). The length of the CDR3 is 14 residues. Trimming took off 5 bases at V and 7 bases at J, with 15 bases between the two ends. The CDR3 protein is CASSPSSLFNEQFF. DNA of the CDR3: TGTGCCAGTAGTCCCTCCTCTCTCTTTAATGAGCAGTTCTTC.

This clone was seen once. V and J are TRBV25-1 and TRBJ1-2; D call uncertain. CDR3 length: 13 amino acids. The V end was cut by 1 base, the J end by 5 bases, with 8 bases between. CDR1 and CDR2 (germline): MGHDK, SYGVNS. This CDR3 is CASSEFGWYGYTF. DNA of the CDR3: TGTGCCAGCAGTGAATTCGGTTGGTATGGCTACACCTTC.

The gene calls are TRBV25-1 and TRBJ1-1; D call uncertain. This CDR3 has 14 residues. Germline V gene data show CDR1 as MGHDK and CDR2 as SYGVNS. V lost 4 bases and J 1 base, leaving 10 bases between the germline ends. CDR3 in DNA: TGTGCCAGCAGTGGGTTGGCGGGGAACACTGAAGCTTTCTTT. This sequence encodes CASSGLAGNTEAFF. The whole variable domain, filled in from reference TRBV25-1 and TRBJ1-1, reads EADIYQTPRYLVIGTGKKITLECSQTMGHDKMYWYQQDPGMELHLIHYSYGVNSTEKGDLSSESTVSRIRTEHFPLTLESARPSHTSQYLCASSGLAGNTEAFFGQGTRLTVV.

The chain has TRBV10-3 and TRBJ2-5; 7 bases match TRBD1. The J segment lost 0 bases and the V segment lost 3 bases, leaving 10 bases of the junction unmatched. CDR1 and CDR2 (germline): ENHRY, SYGVKD. The CDR3 has 17 amino acids. The CDR3 loop is CAISEDPGQPYQETQYF. The CDR3 nucleotides are TGTGCCATCAGTGAAGATCCGGGACAGCCGTACCAAGAGACCCAGTACTTC.

This chain connects TRBV12-3 or TRBV12-4 to TRBJ2-4; no definite D call. The V gene lost 6 bases and the J gene lost 6 bases, with 6 bases spanning the gap. This CDR3 has 11 amino acids. This CDR3 reads CASSPLNIQYF. The CDR3 nucleotides are TGTGCCAGCAGCCCCTTAAACATTCAGTACTTC.

The count of this clone is one. The chain carries TRBV7-3 and TRBJ2-1; 7 bases are shared with TRBD1. The CDR3 runs to 13 residues. The germline CDR1 and CDR2 sequences are SGHTA and FQGTGA. The CDR3 loop is CAGPGQKYNEQFF. For the CDR3, the DNA is TGTGCGGGGCCGGGACAGAAGTACAATGAGCAGTTCTTC.

The CDR3 is CASSPRANTEAFF. CDR3 DNA sequence: TGTGCCAGCAGCCCCAGGGCGAACACTGAAGCTTTCTTT. The genes are TRBV11-3 and TRBJ1-1; a possible D gene is TRBD1 (5 bases). The CDR3 is 13 residues long. Per germline, CDR1 SGHNT and CDR2 YENEEA. V lost 5 bases, J lost 1 base, and 8 bases lay in between.

The chain combines TRBV19 with TRBJ1-6; D unresolved. The germline gives CDR1 LNHDA, CDR2 SQIVND (reference sequence). This CDR3 contains 13 residues. Deletions cut 9 bases from V and 7 bases from J, with 13 bases between. CDR3 residues: CASQLGRNSPLHF. The CDR3 nucleotides are TGTGCCAGCCAGCTGGGGAGGAATTCACCCCTCCACTTT.

This clone has just one count. V is TRBV18 and J is TRBJ2-5; 9 bases line up with TRBD1. The germline CDR1 and CDR2 sequences are KGHSH and LQKENI. V shed 6 bases and J 1 base; nucleotides not matched to a gene: 3. This CDR3 region has 14 residues. Here the CDR3 reads CASSGQGFQETQYF. The CDR3 coding sequence is TGTGCCAGCTCGGGACAGGGCTTCCAAGAGACCCAGTACTTC.

The chain is built from TRBV5-6 and TRBJ1-4, with a tentative D call TRBD1 (5 bases). The V gene's germline CDR1 is SGHDT and CDR2 YYEEEE. The germline V and J ends were trimmed by 4 bases and 8 bases, with 12 bases remaining between them. The length of the CDR3 is 13 residues. DNA of the CDR3: TGTGCCAGCAGCACTCGACAGATAGAAAAACTGTTTTTT. Translating gives CASSTRQIEKLFF.

This sequence joins TRBV18 and TRBJ1-6, with D tentatively TRBD1 (6 bases). The CDR3 runs to 13 residues. Germline V gene lookup returns CDR1 KGHSH and CDR2 LQKENI. V gave up 5 bases and J gave up 8 bases, with 10 bases separating them. The CDR3 DNA follows: TGTGCCAGCTCAGACGCAGGGGATTCACCCCTCCACTTT. It codes for CASSDAGDSPLHF.

V is TRBV5-1 and J is TRBJ2-1; 14 nucleotides align to TRBD2. V shed 4 bases, J shed 6 bases, and the junction held 3 bases outside the gene matches. Germline assignment: CDR1 SGHRS and CDR2 YFSETQ. CDR3 length equals 15 residues. The CDR3 DNA reads as TGCGCCAGCAGCCCCGGGACTAGCGGGAGCAATGAGCAGTTCTTC. Residues: CASSPGTSGSNEQFF.

The rearrangement joins TRBV19 to TRBJ1-2; 9 bases match TRBD1. This CDR3 is built from 14 residues. Germline V gene sequence: CDR1 LNHDA, CDR2 SQIVND (reference sequence). V shed 10 bases and J 4 bases; nucleotides not matched to a gene: 10. As DNA, the CDR3 is TGTGCCACCTCCGGGACAGGGTTCGGCTATGGCTACACCTTC. It translates to CATSGTGFGYGYTF.

V is TRBV28 and J is TRBJ1-2; no clear D. V was clipped by 3 bases and J by 1 base, with 9 bases between them. This CDR3 contains 14 residues. The V gene's germline CDR1 is MDHEN and CDR2 SYDVKM. CDR3 in DNA: TGTGCCAGCAGTTTTTCAACAGTTAACTATGGCTACACCTTC. It encodes CASSFSTVNYGYTF.

The gene calls are TRBV7-2 and TRBJ1-6, with TRBD1 matching 9 bases. From germline, CDR1 is SGHTA and CDR2 FQGNSA. The CDR3 length is 16 residues. Trimming removed 4 bases from V and 6 bases from J; junction bases left unmatched: 7. CDR3 nucleotides: TGTGCCAGCAGCTCCCCCTACAGGGGGCGTAATTCACCCCTCCACTTT. Its translation: CASSSPYRGRNSPLHF.

V usage is TRBV24-1 and J usage is TRBJ2-3; 8 bases agree with TRBD2. Germline V gives CDR1 KGHDR, CDR2 SFDVKD. The length of the CDR3 is 17 residues. V lost 0 bases to trimming and J lost 3 bases; unmatched junction nucleotides: 7. CDR3 sequence: CATSDLVREGPTDTQYF. In DNA, the CDR3 is TGTGCCACCAGTGATTTGGTACGGGAGGGCCCAACAGATACGCAGTATTTT.

This chain connects TRBV4-2 to TRBJ2-1, with 7 nucleotides matching TRBD2. V lost 2 bases and J lost 4; bases outside the gene matches: 8. This CDR3 is 16 amino acids long. Germline CDR1 and CDR2: LGHNA and YNFKEQ. In DNA form, the CDR3 reads TGTGCCAGCAGCCAACAATCTAGCGGCCCTTACAATGAGCAGTTCTTC. Protein product: CASSQQSSGPYNEQFF.